This TCR beta chain was identified during a study of regulatory T cells in long-lasting Graves disease. Across the whole study: New Graves' disease cases had less than 3 months of antithyroid drugs.

The time point: newly diagnosed GD, antithyroid drugs for less than 3 months. Generation of the TCR library employed RNA extracted from PBMCs. Tubes containing EDTA received roughly 9 milliliters of drawn peripheral blood. Sequencing libraries for TCR beta were prepared with iRepertoire HTBI primers and Arm-PCR of CDR3 regions. One entry per CDR3 protein results from TCRdb running MiXCR on the multiplex PCR reads. The sample carries over 500,000 distinct CDR3 sequences, less than 20% recorded once. V was cut by 5 bases and J by 8 bases, with 16 bases left in between. The CDR3 contains 15 residues. This clonotype showed up many times. This sample was shared with a second study, whose subject was T cells in Graves' hyperthyroidism and ophthalmopathy.

The receptor was isolated from a woman aged 25-40 years with Graves disease. The source material was peripheral blood mononuclear cells (PBMCs), sampled at new diagnosis, from a patient treated with antithyroid drugs. The chain has TRBV12-3 or TRBV12-4 and TRBJ1-6, with unresolved D. CDR3 loop: CASSPRTKLDSPLHF. CDR3 coding DNA: TGTGCCAGCAGTCCACGGACGAAATTGGATTCACCCCTCCACTTT.